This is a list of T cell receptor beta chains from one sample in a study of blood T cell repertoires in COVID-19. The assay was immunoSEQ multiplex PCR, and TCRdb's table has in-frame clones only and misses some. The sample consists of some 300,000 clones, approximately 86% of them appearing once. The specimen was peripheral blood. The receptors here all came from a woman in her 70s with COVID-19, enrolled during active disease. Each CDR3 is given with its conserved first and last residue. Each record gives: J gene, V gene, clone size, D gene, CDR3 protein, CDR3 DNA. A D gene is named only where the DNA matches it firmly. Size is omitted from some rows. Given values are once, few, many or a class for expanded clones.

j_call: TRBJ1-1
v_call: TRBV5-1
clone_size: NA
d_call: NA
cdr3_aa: CASSFEGTEAFF
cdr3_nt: TGCGCCAGCAGCTTCGAGGGCACTGAAGCTTTCTTT

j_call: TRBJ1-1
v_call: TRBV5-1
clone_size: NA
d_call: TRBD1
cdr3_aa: CASSGGQTYEAFF
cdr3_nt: TGCGCCAGCAGCGGGGGACAGACTTATGAAGCTTTCTTT

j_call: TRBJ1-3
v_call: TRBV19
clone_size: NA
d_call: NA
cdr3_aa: CASSVTGIFSGNTIYF
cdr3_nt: TGTGCCAGTAGTGTGACGGGTATCTTCTCTGGAAACACCATATATTTT

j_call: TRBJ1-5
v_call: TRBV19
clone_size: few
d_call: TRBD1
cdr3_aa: CASSVQGAAQPQHF
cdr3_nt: TGTGCCAGTAGTGTACAGGGGGCTGCTCAGCCCCAGCATTTT

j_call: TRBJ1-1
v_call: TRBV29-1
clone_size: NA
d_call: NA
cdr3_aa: CSVMYTNTEAFF
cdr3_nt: TGCAGCGTTATGTACACGAACACTGAAGCTTTCTTT

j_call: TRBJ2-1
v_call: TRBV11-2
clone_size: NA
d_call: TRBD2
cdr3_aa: CASSLSGGELYNEQFF
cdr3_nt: TGTGCCAGCAGCTTGAGCGGGGGGGAGCTTTACAATGAGCAGTTCTTC

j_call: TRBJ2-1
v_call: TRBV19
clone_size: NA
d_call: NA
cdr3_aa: CASSMSTGTLSNEQFF
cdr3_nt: TGTGCCAGTAGTATGTCGACAGGTACTCTCTCGAATGAGCAGTTCTTC

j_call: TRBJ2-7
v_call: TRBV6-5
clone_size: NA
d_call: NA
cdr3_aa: CASKHRGGSYEQYF
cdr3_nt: TGTGCCAGCAAACACAGGGGGGGGTCCTACGAGCAGTACTTC

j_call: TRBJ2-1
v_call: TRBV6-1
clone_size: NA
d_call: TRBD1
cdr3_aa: CASSDDRGNNEQFF
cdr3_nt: TGTGCCAGCAGTGACGACAGGGGAAACAATGAGCAGTTCTTC

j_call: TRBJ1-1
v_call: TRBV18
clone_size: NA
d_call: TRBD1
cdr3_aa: CASSPLYRGGTEAFF
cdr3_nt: TGTGCCAGCTCACCCCTCTACAGGGGTGGGACTGAAGCTTTCTTT

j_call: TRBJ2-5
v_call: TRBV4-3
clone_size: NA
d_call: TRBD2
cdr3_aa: CASSQDRLAGSLERETQYF
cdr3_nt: TGCGCCAGCAGCCAAGATAGGCTAGCGGGTTCCCTCGAACGGGAGACCCAGTACTTC

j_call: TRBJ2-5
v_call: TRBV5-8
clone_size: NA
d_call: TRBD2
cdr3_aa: CASSPRLAGGPSPETQYF
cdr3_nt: TGTGCCAGCAGCCCGCGACTAGCGGGGGGGCCAAGCCCAGAGACCCAGTACTTC

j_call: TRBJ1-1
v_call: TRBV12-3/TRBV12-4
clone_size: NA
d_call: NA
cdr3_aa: CASSFLRQEAFF
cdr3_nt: TGTGCCAGCAGTTTCCTCCGACAGGAAGCTTTCTTT

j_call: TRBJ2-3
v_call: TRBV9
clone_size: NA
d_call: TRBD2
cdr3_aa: CASSVGVSGGPDTQYF
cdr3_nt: TGTGCCAGCAGCGTAGGGGTTAGCGGGGGCCCGGATACGCAGTATTTT

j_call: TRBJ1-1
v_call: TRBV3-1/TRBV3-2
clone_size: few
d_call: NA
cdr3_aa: CASSQNMNTEAFF
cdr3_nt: TGTGCCAGCAGCCAAAACATGAACACTGAAGCTTTCTTT

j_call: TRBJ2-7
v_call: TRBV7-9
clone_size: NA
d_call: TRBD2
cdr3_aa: CASSTTRGGDSYEQYF
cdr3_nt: TGTGCCAGCAGCACGACCCGTGGGGGGGACTCCTACGAGCAGTACTTC

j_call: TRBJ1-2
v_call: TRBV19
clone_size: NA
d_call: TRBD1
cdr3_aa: CASSIDGDRRLYGYTF
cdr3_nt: TGTGCCAGTAGTATAGATGGGGACAGGAGGCTCTATGGCTACACCTTC

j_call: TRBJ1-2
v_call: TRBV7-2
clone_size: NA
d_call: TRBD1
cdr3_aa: CASSRDRGTNYGYTF
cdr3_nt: TGTGCCAGCAGCCGGGACAGGGGCACAAATTATGGCTACACCTTC

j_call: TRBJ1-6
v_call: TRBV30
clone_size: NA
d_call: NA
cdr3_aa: CAWSVLGNSPLHF
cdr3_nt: TGTGCCTGGAGTGTACTAGGGAATTCACCCCTCCACTTT

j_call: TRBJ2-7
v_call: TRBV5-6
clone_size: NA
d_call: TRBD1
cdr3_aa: CASSPGTGIYEQYF
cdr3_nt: TGTGCCAGCAGCCCCGGGACAGGGATCTACGAGCAGTACTTC

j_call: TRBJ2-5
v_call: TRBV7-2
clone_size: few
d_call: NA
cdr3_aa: CASSLGRARGLPETQYF
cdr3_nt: TGTGCCAGCAGCTTAGGAAGGGCCAGGGGATTGCCGGAGACCCAGTACTTC

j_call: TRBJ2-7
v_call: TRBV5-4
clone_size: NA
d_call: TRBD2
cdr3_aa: CASSARAPGTSAYEQYF
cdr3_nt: TGTGCCAGCAGCGCCCGGGCCCCCGGGACTAGCGCTTACGAGCAGTACTTC

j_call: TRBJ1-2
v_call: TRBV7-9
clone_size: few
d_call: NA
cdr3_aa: CASFPERGYTF
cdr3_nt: TGTGCCAGCTTCCCGGAGAGGGGCTACACCTTC

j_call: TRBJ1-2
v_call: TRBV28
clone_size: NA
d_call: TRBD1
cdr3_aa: CASSLEPTGYGYTF
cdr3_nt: TGTGCCAGCAGTTTGGAGCCGACAGGGTATGGCTACACCTTC

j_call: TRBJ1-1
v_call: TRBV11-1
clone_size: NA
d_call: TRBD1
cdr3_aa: CASSLAGQGQIQNTEAFF
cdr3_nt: TGTGCCAGCAGCTTAGCGGGACAGGGTCAAATACAAAACACTGAAGCTTTCTTT

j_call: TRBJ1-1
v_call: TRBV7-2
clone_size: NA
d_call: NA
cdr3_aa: CASSLKGLAFF
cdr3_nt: TGTGCCAGCAGCTTAAAGGGGTTAGCTTTCTTT

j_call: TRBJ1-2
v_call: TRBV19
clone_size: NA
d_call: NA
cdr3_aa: CASESGNYGYTF
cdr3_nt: TGTGCCAGCGAGTCGGGAAACTATGGCTACACCTTC

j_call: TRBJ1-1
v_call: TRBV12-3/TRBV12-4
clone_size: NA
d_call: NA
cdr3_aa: CASSGGGYTEAFF
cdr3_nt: TGTGCCAGCAGTGGGGGGGGGTACACTGAAGCTTTCTTT

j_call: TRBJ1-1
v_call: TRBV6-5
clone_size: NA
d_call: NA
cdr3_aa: CASSYSGGGMNTEAFF
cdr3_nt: TGTGCCAGCAGTTACTCGGGCGGGGGGATGAACACTGAAGCTTTCTTT

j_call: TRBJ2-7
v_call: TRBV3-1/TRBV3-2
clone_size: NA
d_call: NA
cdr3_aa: CASSHPPGGRTYEQYF
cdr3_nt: TGTGCCAGCAGCCACCCCCCGGGGGGCCGGACCTACGAGCAGTACTTC